This T cell receptor (beta chain) was found in a study of blood T cell repertoires in COVID-19. About the research overall: Spain, Italy and the United States supplied samples that represented acute and convalescent COVID-19. Sources were T cells, B-cell-depleted T cells, or PBMCs; the material itself was cDNA or gDNA.

Authors' processing steps: Reference gene primer amplification gave estimated nucleated cell counts. Profiled with immunoSEQ multiplex PCR; TCRdb holds only in-frame clones, not every one. V and J calls and clone size follow that table, whereas D and trimming were derived from the DNA. The table shows more than 110,000 clones, with 84% occurring only once. CDR3 length: 15 residues. With 4 bases removed from V and 1 base from J, the gap between germline ends came to 13 bases. From germline, CDR1 is MNHEY and CDR2 SMNVEV (reference sequence). The origin of this receptor is a human donor in a cohort sampled during active COVID-19. V gene TRBV27 combines with J gene TRBJ1-1; D remains unclear. Sequenced material: peripheral blood. CDR3 DNA: TGTGCCAGCAGTTCAGTAGCGTCCCCGAACACTGAAGCTTTCTTT. Encoded protein: CASSSVASPNTEAFF.